Listed here is a single T cell receptor beta chain. The CDR3 contains 15 residues. With 3 bases removed from V and 3 bases from J, the gap between germline ends came to 15 bases. Germline V gene data show CDR1 as KGHSH and CDR2 as LQKENI. These data come from a study of cytomegalovirus exposure and HLA in healthy donors. Researchers ran the PCR with 60 Vbeta and 13 Jbeta primers. Measured with immunoSEQ multiplex PCR; TCRdb has only the in-frame clones, and not every one. This table lists tens of thousands of clones. Sequencing was carried out using PBMCs. The TCR sequence derives from a middle-aged man in good health and CMV-seropositive. V is TRBV18 and J is TRBJ2-7; a weak D match, TRBD1 (5 bases). The CDR3 loop is CASSPRLDRYYEQYF. The CDR3, as DNA: TGTGCCAGCTCACCCCGATTAGACAGATACTACGAGCAGTACTTC.